The 19 T cell receptor beta chains below were found in one sample sequenced in a study of technical replicates of blood from a few donors. Sequencing used immunoSEQ multiplex PCR; TCRdb keeps in-frame clones, though not all of them. The sample includes tens of thousands of clones, over 85% of them seen just once. The sample consisted of T cells isolated from PBMCs. The source of these receptors is a human donor in good health.

The J gene is TRBJ1-3, the V gene TRBV14; D ambiguous. Germline assignment: CDR1 SGHDN and CDR2 FVKESK. The V gene lost 4 bases and the J gene lost 0 bases, with 10 bases spanning the gap. The CDR3 loop spans 15 amino acids. The CDR3 region has the DNA TGTGCCAGCAGCCCTTACGGGAGCTCTGGAAACACCATATATTTT. This gives the protein CASSPYGSSGNTIYF.

A single count supports this clone. The chain combines TRBV7-6 with TRBJ2-2; weak D call: TRBD2 (5 bases). The germline gives CDR1 SGHVS, CDR2 FNYEAQ. V gave up 2 bases and J gave up 4 bases, with 11 bases separating them. This CDR3 comprises 15 residues. DNA for the CDR3: TGTGCCAGCAGCTTAAATAGCGTATCCACCGGGGAGCTGTTTTTT. Its translation is CASSLNSVSTGELFF.

V usage is TRBV29-1 and J usage is TRBJ2-1; no reliable D call. This CDR3 is 14 amino acids long. The germline V gene has CDR1 SQVTM and CDR2 ANQGSEA. The V end was cut by 7 bases, the J end by 0 bases, with 13 bases between. The CDR3 coding sequence is TGCAGCGCCCCCGGTCCAAGCTCCTACAATGAGCAGTTCTTC. Amino acid sequence: CSAPGPSSYNEQFF.

The V and J genes are TRBV6-5 and TRBJ1-4; D not certain. V was cut by 6 bases and J by 3 bases, with 5 bases left in between. This CDR3 spans 12 amino acids. Looked up from germline, CDR1 is MNHEY and CDR2 is SVGAGI. The CDR3 loop reads CASRTANEKLFF. The CDR3 DNA sequence: TGTGCCAGCAGAACAGCTAATGAAAAACTGTTTTTT.

The chain is built from TRBV25-1 and TRBJ2-2; 10 bases line up with TRBD1. The CDR3 extends over 18 amino acids. V trimming: 1 base; J trimming: 4 bases; junction bases outside the gene matches: 9. CDR1 and CDR2 from the germline V gene are MGHDK and SYGVNS. The CDR3 reads CASSEFVSGTGATGELFF. CDR3 coding DNA: TGTGCCAGCAGTGAATTCGTTTCCGGGACAGGGGCCACCGGGGAGCTGTTTTTT.

J is TRBJ1-2 and V is TRBV13, with a tentative D call TRBD1 (6 bases). Trimming stripped 0 bases from V and 3 bases from J, with 11 bases between. This CDR3 is built from 15 residues. Germline-derived CDR1 and CDR2 are PRHDT and FYEKMQ (reference sequence). The CDR3 bases are TGTGCCAGCAGCTTAGGAAGGGGGGGCTACTATGGCTACACCTTC. It is translated as CASSLGRGGYYGYTF. Looking up the rest from reference TRBV13 and TRBJ1-2 gives the full variable domain: AAGVIQSPRHLIKEKRETATLKCYPIPRHDTVYWYQQGPGQDPQFLISFYEKMQSDKGSIPDRFSAQQFSDYHSELNMSSLELGDSALYFCASSLGRGGYYGYTFGSGTRLTVV.

This clone was seen only once. The gene calls are TRBV30 and TRBJ2-1; 10 bases line up with TRBD1. V shed 4 bases and J 9 bases; nucleotides not matched to a gene: 6. This CDR3 contains 13 residues. Germline CDR1 reads GTSNPN; CDR2 reads SVGIG (reference sequence). The DNA for the CDR3 is TGTGCCTGGACCGGGACAGGGGATAGTGAGCAGTTCTTC. It codes for CAWTGTGDSEQFF.

The V call is TRBV29-1, the J call TRBJ2-7, with 8 bases fitting TRBD1. V lost 6 bases to trimming and J lost 2 bases; unmatched junction nucleotides: 6. The CDR3 totals 13 residues. Germline CDR1 SQVTM, CDR2 ANQGSEA. Here the CDR3 DNA reads TGCAGCGTCGGGACAGGAAAAACCTACGAGCAGTACTTC. This gives the protein CSVGTGKTYEQYF.

V gene TRBV28 combines with J gene TRBJ2-7; 14 bases match TRBD2. The CDR3 consists of 14 residues. Trimming removed 8 bases from V and 3 bases from J; junction bases left unmatched: 3. Per germline, CDR1 MDHEN and CDR2 SYDVKM. This chain's CDR3 is CASQGLAGVYEQYF. The CDR3 DNA reads as TGTGCCAGCCAGGGACTAGCGGGAGTCTACGAGCAGTACTTC.

The chain uses TRBV7-3 and TRBJ2-2; 7 bases line up with TRBD2. Trimming cost V 6 bases and J 5 bases; bases outside gene matches: 3. Germline V gives CDR1 SGHTA, CDR2 FQGTGA. CDR3 size: 13 residues. The CDR3: CASRQLATGELFF. In DNA form, the CDR3 reads TGTGCCAGCAGACAACTAGCGACCGGGGAGCTGTTTTTT.

The gene calls are TRBV18 and TRBJ2-1; TRBD1 aligns across 8 bases. Trimming took 2 bases from V and 2 from J; bases not matched to a gene: 2. The CDR3 is made up of 15 amino acids. Per germline, CDR1 KGHSH and CDR2 LQKENI. The CDR3 bases are TGTGCCAGCTCACCAGCAGGGGGCGCCTACAATGAGCAGTTCTTC. Amino acid sequence: CASSPAGGAYNEQFF.

This sequence joins TRBV5-5 and TRBJ2-1; no firm D call. Trimming stripped 0 bases from V and 5 bases from J, with 15 bases between. The CDR3 totals 16 residues. Germline V gene sequence: CDR1 SGHKS, CDR2 YYEKEE (reference sequence). CDR3 nucleotides: TGTGCCAGCAGCTTGGATTCCGCGTCGAGGAACAATGAGCAGTTCTTC. It translates to CASSLDSASRNNEQFF. Full variable domain (rest looked up from reference TRBV5-5 and TRBJ2-1): DAGVTQSPTHLIKTRGQQVTLRCSPISGHKSVSWYQQVLGQGPQFIFQYYEKEERGRGNFPDRFSARQFPNYSSELNVNALLLGDSALYLCASSLDSASRNNEQFFGPGTRLTVL.

J is TRBJ2-3 and V is TRBV7-9; perhaps TRBD2 as D (6 bases). Germline V gene lookup returns CDR1 SEHNR and CDR2 FQNEAQ (reference sequence). V dropped 3 bases and J dropped 2 bases, with 9 bases sitting between them. The CDR3 sequence is 14 residues long. The CDR3 coding sequence is TGTGCCAGCAGCTTCGGGGGTGCCACAGATACGCAGTATTTT. Protein: CASSFGGATDTQYF.

The chain has TRBV13 and TRBJ2-7, with 8 positions matching TRBD2. This CDR3 contains 18 residues. J gave up 3 bases and V 0 bases, and 13 bases lay outside the gene matches. Germline-derived CDR1 and CDR2 are PRHDT and FYEKMQ (reference sequence). CDR3 in amino acids: CASSLGRVAGLRGYEQYF. In DNA form, the CDR3 reads TGTGCCAGCAGCTTAGGCCGGGTAGCGGGACTTCGGGGCTACGAGCAGTACTTC.

This clone was recorded once. The chain couples TRBV5-1 to TRBJ2-7; D is unclear. Trimming removed 2 bases at V and 1 base at J, with 7 bases between. The CDR3 consists of 13 residues. Germline lookup yields CDR1 SGHRS and CDR2 YFSETQ. CDR3 coding DNA: TGCGCCAGCAGCTTTTCCATTTCCTACGAGCAGTACTTC. This encodes CASSFSISYEQYF.

V usage is TRBV5-1 and J usage is TRBJ1-2; D unclear. V was cut by 5 bases and J by 4 bases, with 12 bases left in between. The germline CDR1 and CDR2 sequences are SGHRS and YFSETQ. The CDR3 extends over 13 amino acids. CDR3 sequence reads: CASRPDGFYGYTF. Written as DNA, the CDR3 is TGCGCCAGCAGACCCGACGGGTTCTATGGCTACACCTTC. Full variable domain (rest looked up from reference TRBV5-1 and TRBJ1-2): KAGVTQTPRYLIKTRGQQVTLSCSPISGHRSVSWYQQTPGQGLQFLFEYFSETQRNKGNFPGRFSGRQFSNSRSEMNVSTLELGDSALYLCASRPDGFYGYTFGSGTRLTVV.

The chain links TRBV13 to TRBJ2-1, with D tentatively TRBD1 (7 bases). V was cut by 4 bases and J by 2 bases, with 12 bases left in between. The V gene's germline CDR1 is PRHDT and CDR2 FYEKMQ (reference sequence). The CDR3 extends over 15 amino acids. CDR3 nucleotide sequence: TGTGCCAGCAGCTCTCGCGGGACAGCCTACAATGAGCAGTTCTTC. This sequence encodes CASSSRGTAYNEQFF.

The V gene is TRBV12-5, the J gene TRBJ2-3; the D gene is possibly TRBD2 (6 bases). Germline CDR1 LGHNT, CDR2 FRNRAP. V lost 0 bases and J lost 1, with 17 bases in between. The CDR3 is 18 amino acids. CDR3 loop: CASGLVPQTSQGTDTQYF. The DNA of the CDR3 is TGTGCTAGTGGTTTGGTACCCCAGACTAGTCAAGGCACAGATACGCAGTATTTT.

This clone has just a few counts. The rearrangement uses TRBV10-1 and TRBJ1-1; D is uncertain. Per germline, CDR1 WNHNN and CDR2 SYGVQD (reference sequence). The CDR3 is 13 residues long. Trimming removed 11 bases from V and 0 bases from J, with 13 bases in between. CDR3: CASRLGLNTEAFF. The CDR3 DNA reads as TGCGCCTCCCGGTTGGGCTTGAACACTGAAGCTTTCTTT.